Below, one T cell receptor beta chain is given with its context. Its specificity is unknown. The data originate from a study of shared clonotypes between healthy human individuals. Findings of the study overall: Generation probabilities of non-shared clonotypes were lower (relative to those shared by all four donors).

Profiled with immunoSEQ multiplex PCR; TCRdb holds only in-frame clones, not every one. The data hold millions of clones, with about 95% observed a single time. CD45RO negativity and positive selection for CCR7 defined naive CD8 cells, a population that excluded terminally differentiated effector memory CD45RA+ cells. The material sequenced was naive CD8+ T cells sorted from blood. The source is a man younger than 35 in good health.

The chain's CDR3 is CASSYLQNQPQHF. The CDR3 DNA reads as TGTGCCAGCAGTTACTTACAAAATCAGCCCCAGCATTTT. The chain has TRBV6-6 and TRBJ1-5; no reliable D call. V lost 1 base, J lost 4 bases, and 5 bases lay in between. The germline V gene has CDR1 MNHNY and CDR2 SVGAGI (reference sequence). CDR3 length: 13 residues.